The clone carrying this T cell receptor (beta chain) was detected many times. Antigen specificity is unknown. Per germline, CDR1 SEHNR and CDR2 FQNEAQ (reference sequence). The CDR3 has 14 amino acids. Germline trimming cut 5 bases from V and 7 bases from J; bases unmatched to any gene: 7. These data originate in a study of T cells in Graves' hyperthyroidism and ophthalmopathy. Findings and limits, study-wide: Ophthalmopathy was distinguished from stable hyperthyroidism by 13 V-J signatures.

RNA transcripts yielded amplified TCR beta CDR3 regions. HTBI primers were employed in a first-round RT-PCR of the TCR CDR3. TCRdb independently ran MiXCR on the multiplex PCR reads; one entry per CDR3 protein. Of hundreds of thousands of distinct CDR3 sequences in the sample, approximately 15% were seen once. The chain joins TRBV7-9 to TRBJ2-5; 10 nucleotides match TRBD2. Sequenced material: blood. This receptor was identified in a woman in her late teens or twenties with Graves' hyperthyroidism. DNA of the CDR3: TGTGCCAGCAGCCCTAGCGGGGGCACGGCGACCCAGTACTTC. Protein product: CASSPSGGTATQYF.